Below are 15 T cell receptor beta chains sequenced from a single sample in a study of beta chain features in type 1 diabetes. Every isolated RNA sample was fully reverse transcribed, so sequencing captured expressed TCRB transcripts. Libraries were prepared by immunoSEQ multiplex PCR; TCRdb keeps only in-frame clonotypes and omits some of them. Of roughly 38,000 clones in the sample, about 66% are singletons; the top ten hold 1.5% to 2%. No antigen has been identified for these receptors. Study findings and constraints: A moderate, significant TCRB CDR3 shortening appeared in type 1 diabetes across four CD4+ subsets.

Sequenced input: Tregs from blood. The receptor set was obtained from a man under 40 with type 1 diabetes. Some clones in this sample may be carry-over from other donors' samples.

The chain recombines TRBV19 with TRBJ1-1; the match to TRBD1 covers 12 bases. Germline lookup yields CDR1 LNHDA and CDR2 SQIVND (reference sequence). J gave up 9 bases and V 3 bases, and 2 bases lay outside the gene matches. The CDR3 is 13 residues long. CDR3 protein: CASSIGTGGKAFF. CDR3 bases: TGTGCCAGTAGTATTGGGACAGGGGGCAAAGCTTTCTTT.

The chain links TRBV29-1 to TRBJ1-2; 8 bases are a match to TRBD1. Trimming at V came to 6 bases and at J to 4 bases, leaving 7 bases not matched to a gene. Germline V gives CDR1 SQVTM, CDR2 ANQGSEA. This CDR3 contains 13 residues. CDR3 in DNA: TGCAGCGTCGCCGGGACAGGACCCTATGGCTACACCTTC. Its protein product is CSVAGTGPYGYTF.

The chain is built from TRBV12-5 and TRBJ2-2; no reliable D call. This CDR3 is built from 11 residues. Germline loops: CDR1 LGHNT, CDR2 FRNRAP. Trimming took off 6 bases at V and 5 bases at J, with 4 bases between the two ends. CDR3 nucleotide sequence: TGTGCTAGTGGCTCGACCGGGGAGCTGTTTTTT. This translates into CASGSTGELFF.

Regarding this clone: The junction differs from germline at one of its ends, possibly a read error. The genes are TRBV11-2 and TRBJ2-5; 9 bases match TRBD2. The germline gives CDR1 SGHAT, CDR2 FQNNGV. CDR3 length: 14 residues. CDR3 in DNA: TGTGCCAGCAGCTTAGCCCCGGAAGCGGGGGGCTTGCACTTC. It yields the protein CASSLAPEAGGLHF.

The genes are TRBV4-2 and TRBJ1-1; unclear D gene. The V end lost 1 base, the J end lost 1 base, and 16 bases lay between the germline ends. This CDR3 is built from 17 residues. Germline V lookup: CDR1 LGHNA, CDR2 YNFKEQ. The CDR3 here is CASSQGFTGRTNTEAFF. CDR3 sequence (DNA): TGTGCCAGCAGCCAAGGTTTTACCGGGAGGACGAACACTGAAGCTTTCTTT.

The J gene is TRBJ2-3, the V gene TRBV2, with 7 bases that match TRBD1. Per the germline V gene, CDR1 is SNHLY and CDR2 is FYNNEI. After removal of 1 base from V and 2 bases from J, the junction contained 9 bases not matched to a gene. This CDR3 is built from 17 residues. The CDR3 DNA reads TGTGCCAGCAGTGAAGGCAGGGGGACCCAGTACACAGATACGCAGTATTTT. Residues: CASSEGRGTQYTDTQYF.

The chain recombines TRBV5-1 with TRBJ2-5, with 10 bases matching TRBD1. Germline V gives CDR1 SGHRS, CDR2 YFSETQ. The CDR3 is made up of 15 amino acids. Trimming removed 4 bases from V and 3 bases from J; junction bases left unmatched: 6. The CDR3 reads CASSQAGTGEETQYF. The CDR3 DNA sequence: TGCGCCAGCAGCCAGGCCGGGACAGGGGAAGAGACCCAGTACTTC.

The V call is TRBV18, the J call TRBJ2-3; 10 nucleotides align to TRBD1. The junction had 10 bases not matched to a gene; V was cut back by 4 bases and J by 3 bases. CDR1 and CDR2 (germline): KGHSH, LQKENI. CDR3 length: 17 amino acids. The CDR3 spells CASSQPGTGEGTDTQYF. For the CDR3, the DNA is TGTGCCAGCTCACAGCCCGGGACAGGGGAAGGAACAGATACGCAGTATTTT.

The V gene is TRBV7-2, the J gene TRBJ2-7; 7 bases map to TRBD1. CDR1 and CDR2 (germline): SGHTA, FQGNSA. This CDR3 region has 13 residues. V lost 4 bases to trimming and J lost 6 bases; unmatched junction nucleotides: 6. Written as DNA, the CDR3 is TGTGCCAGCAGCTCCCGACAGGGCGGCGAGCAGTACTTC. Translation: CASSSRQGGEQYF.

J is TRBJ1-2 and V is TRBV6-5; 7 nucleotides line up with TRBD1. This CDR3 contains 14 residues. The germline CDR1 and CDR2 sequences are MNHEY and SVGAGI. The trim removed 5 bases at V and 4 bases at J, leaving 7 bases unmatched. The CDR3 loop reads CASSPQGDGYGYTF. The CDR3 nucleotides are TGTGCCAGCAGTCCCCAGGGGGACGGCTATGGCTACACCTTC.

The chain couples TRBV18 to TRBJ1-4, with 8 bases identical to TRBD1. V was pared by 3 bases and J by 7 bases, with 7 bases of the junction left unmatched. This CDR3 contains 15 residues. In germline, CDR1 is KGHSH, CDR2 LQKENI. In DNA, the CDR3 is TGTGCCAGCTCACCCATCGGGACAGGTGGTGAAAAACTGTTTTTT. The encoded protein is CASSPIGTGGEKLFF.

The chain couples TRBV11-3 to TRBJ1-1; possibly TRBD1 for D (5 bases). The CDR3 contains 13 residues. Trimming cost V 5 bases and J 11 bases, with 18 bases left between them. From germline, CDR1 is SGHNT and CDR2 YENEEA. For the CDR3, the DNA is TGTGCCAGCAGCAAAACCGATTCAGGGAGGGCTTTCTTT. Protein sequence: CASSKTDSGRAFF.

This chain connects TRBV4-2 to TRBJ2-5; 16 nucleotides match TRBD2. V was pared by 1 base and J by 7 bases, with 9 bases of the junction left unmatched. This CDR3 region has 18 residues. In germline, CDR1 is LGHNA, CDR2 YNFKEQ. As DNA, the CDR3 is TGTGCCAGCAGCCAAGGGGGACTAGCGGGGGGGCCCCCAGGGACCCAGTACTTC. The encoded protein is CASSQGGLAGGPPGTQYF.

The rearrangement links TRBV9 to TRBJ2-2; tentative D call: TRBD2 (5 bases). Deletions cut 0 bases from V and 7 bases from J, with 13 bases between. CDR3 size: 15 residues. Looked up from germline, CDR1 is SGDLS and CDR2 is YYNGEE. This CDR3 is CASSVAGFGGGELFF. CDR3 nucleotides: TGTGCCAGCAGCGTAGCTGGGTTCGGAGGCGGGGAGCTGTTTTTT.

V is TRBV7-9 and J is TRBJ1-1; possibly TRBD1 for D (6 bases). The germline V gene has CDR1 SEHNR and CDR2 FQNEAQ (reference sequence). This CDR3 is built from 14 residues. V shed 3 bases and J shed 1 base, with 9 bases lying between them. CDR3 bases: TGTGCCAGCAGCTTGGGGGCCCCGAACACTGAAGCTTTCTTT. Residues: CASSLGAPNTEAFF.